This T cell receptor beta chain comes out of a study of blood T cell repertoires in COVID-19. On the study more broadly: Samples representing acute and convalescent COVID-19 were sourced from the United States, Italy and Spain.

The CDR3 is 13 amino acids. Authors' data handling: Estimation of nucleated cell counts relied on the amplification of reference gene primers. Only in-frame clones appear in the TCRdb table, and some are missing; sequencing was by immunoSEQ multiplex PCR. V and J calls and clone size are copied from that table; D and trimming were computed from the DNA. The data show 200,000 to 300,000 clones, around 84% seen once. The clonotype was recovered from a man between 60 and 75 years old with acute or convalescent COVID-19. The chain recombines TRBV21-1 with TRBJ1-6; the listed D gene, TRBD1, was not tested against the DNA. TRBV21-1 is tagged as a pseudogene. The specimen was peripheral blood. CDR3 sequence (DNA): TGTGCCAGCAACCCAGGGTGTGGTTCACCCCTCCACTTT. Translating gives CASNPGCGSPLHF.